This is a list of T cell receptor beta chains from one sample in a study of cytomegalovirus exposure and HLA in healthy donors. Sequenced by immunoSEQ multiplex PCR; TCRdb stores in-frame clones only, minus some. The data hold 60,000 to 90,000 clones, with about 70% observed a single time. The sequencing sample was made of PBMCs. The origin of the receptors is a man aged 35 to 55 in good health and CMV-seropositive. CDR3s include the opening cysteine and the closing phenylalanine or tryptophan. The D gene is left open where the match is weak. The size entry is marked missing in some rows and otherwise reads once, few, many or a size class.

J gene	V gene	clone size	D gene	CDR3 protein	CDR3 DNA
TRBJ2-7	TRBV30	NA	NA	CACNMETATYEQYF	TGTGCCTGTAACATGGAGACAGCGACATACGAGCAGTACTTC
TRBJ1-4	TRBV4-3	once	NA	CASSQEFAEKLFF	TGCGCCAGCAGCCAAGAATTCGCGGAGAAACTGTTTTTT
TRBJ2-3	TRBV7-2	NA	TRBD2	CASSWIAGPKYF	TGTGCCAGCAGCTGGATAGCGGGCCCTAAGTATTTT
TRBJ2-2	TRBV5-4	NA	TRBD2	CASSRTSGRNTGELFF	TGTGCCAGCAGCCGTACTAGCGGGAGAAACACCGGGGAGCTGTTTTTT
TRBJ2-1	TRBV7-9	NA	NA	CASSPTSNEQFF	TGTGCCAGCAGCCCTACTAGCAATGAGCAGTTCTTC
TRBJ2-2	TRBV5-4	few	NA	CASSYSNTGELFF	TGTGCCAGCAGCTACTCCAACACCGGGGAGCTGTTTTTT
TRBJ1-1	TRBV7-2	NA	TRBD1	CASSLTGAARNTEAFF	TGTGCCAGCAGCTTAACAGGGGCGGCGCGGAACACTGAAGCTTTCTTT
TRBJ1-1	TRBV4-2	NA	NA	CASSQRAEAFF	TGTGCCAGCAGCCAGAGGGCTGAAGCTTTCTTT
TRBJ2-7	TRBV7-7	NA	TRBD1	CASSLDRGGYEQYF	TGTGCTAGCAGCTTGGACAGGGGTGGGTACGAGCAGTACTTC
TRBJ1-1	TRBV7-9	many	NA	CASSLPRALNTEAFF	TGTGCCAGCAGCCTCCCGAGGGCCCTGAACACTGAAGCTTTCTTT
TRBJ2-6	TRBV5-1	NA	NA	CASSGIGVTGANVLTF	TGCGCCAGCAGCGGGATCGGGGTAACCGGGGCCAACGTCCTGACTTTC
TRBJ2-2	TRBV4-2	once	TRBD2	CASSQVGGETGELFF	TGTGCCAGCAGCCAAGTCGGGGGGGAAACCGGGGAGCTGTTTTTT
TRBJ1-3	TRBV10-3	NA	NA	CAINQGSGNTIYF	TGTGCCATCAACCAGGGCTCCGGAAACACCATATATTTT
TRBJ2-5	TRBV7-8	NA	TRBD2	CASIPTSEYQETQYF	TGTGCCAGCATCCCGACTAGCGAGTACCAAGAGACCCAGTACTTC
TRBJ1-2	TRBV9	NA	NA	CASSPDQDYGYTF	TGTGCCAGCAGCCCCGACCAGGACTATGGCTACACCTTC
TRBJ2-1	TRBV4-1	NA	NA	CASSQDPGQSYNEQFF	TGCGCCAGCAGCCAAGATCCAGGACAGTCCTACAATGAGCAGTTCTTC
TRBJ1-2	TRBV28	NA	NA	CASRPDRRLRGYTF	TGTGCCAGCAGACCCGACAGGCGACTTAGGGGCTACACCTTC
TRBJ2-7	TRBV6-5	NA	NA	CASSSRGAGEQYF	TGTGCCAGCAGTTCTCGGGGGGCCGGCGAGCAGTACTTC
TRBJ1-1	TRBV29-1	NA	TRBD1	CSALGQGWTEAFF	TGCAGCGCCCTCGGACAGGGCTGGACTGAAGCTTTCTTT
TRBJ1-5	TRBV4-2	medium-sized	NA	CASSQPNQPQHF	TGTGCCAGCAGCCAACCGAATCAGCCCCAGCATTTT
TRBJ2-1	TRBV19	once	NA	CASSIASDNEQFF	TGTGCCAGTAGTATTGCTAGCGACAATGAGCAGTTCTTC
TRBJ2-1	TRBV19	NA	TRBD2	CASSSLILGLAGGRDEQFF	TGTGCCAGTAGTTCCTTAATCTTGGGACTAGCGGGAGGGAGGGATGAGCAGTTCTTC
TRBJ2-3	TRBV28	NA	TRBD2	CASSVAGGVTDTQYF	TGTGCCAGCAGCGTAGCGGGAGGGGTCACAGATACGCAGTATTTT
TRBJ2-3	TRBV5-6	NA	TRBD2	CASSPVAGGGTDTQYF	TGTGCCAGCAGCCCCGTCGCCGGGGGGGGCACAGATACGCAGTATTTT
TRBJ1-1	TRBV5-1	NA	NA	CASKDADGQNTEAFF	TGCGCCAGCAAAGACGCGGACGGACAGAACACTGAAGCTTTCTTT
TRBJ1-5	TRBV4-2	NA	NA	CASSQGAVENQPQHF	TGTGCCAGCAGCCAAGGTGCAGTCGAAAATCAGCCCCAGCATTTT
TRBJ2-7	TRBV7-9	NA	TRBD2	CASSLAGTSGRVYEQYF	TGTGCCAGCAGCTTGGCCGGGACTAGCGGGAGGGTCTACGAGCAGTACTTC
TRBJ1-3	TRBV5-4	few	NA	CASSTTRSSGNTIYF	TGTGCCAGCAGCACAACACGAAGCTCTGGAAACACCATATATTTT
TRBJ1-3	TRBV7-9	NA	NA	CASTGNTIYF	TGTGCCAGCACAGGAAACACCATATATTTT
TRBJ1-4	TRBV27	few	NA	CASSLLSYPGEARTNEKLFF	TGTGCCAGCAGTTTACTCTCGTACCCCGGTGAGGCAAGGACTAATGAAAAACTGTTTTTT
TRBJ2-1	TRBV11-3	once	NA	CASSSRVDGEQFF	TGTGCCAGCAGCTCGCGGGTAGACGGTGAGCAGTTCTTC
TRBJ2-1	TRBV5-1	NA	NA	CASSLRVEQFF	TGCGCCAGCAGCTTGCGGGTTGAGCAGTTCTTC
TRBJ1-1	TRBV18	once	TRBD1	CASSPIDRGHTEAFF	TGTGCCAGCTCACCCATTGACAGGGGTCACACTGAAGCTTTCTTT
TRBJ1-1	TRBV28	NA	TRBD1	CASPSTGGNTEAFF	TGTGCCAGCCCCTCGACAGGGGGGAACACTGAAGCTTTCTTT
TRBJ1-6	TRBV5-6	few	TRBD1	CASSPDRDYNSPLHF	TGTGCCAGCAGCCCGGACAGGGACTATAATTCACCCCTCCACTTT
TRBJ1-1	TRBV19	NA	NA	CASRRDTEAFF	TGTGCCAGTAGGCGAGACACTGAAGCTTTCTTT
TRBJ2-1	TRBV29-1	few	TRBD2	CSVEVSLAGPHNEQFF	TGCAGCGTTGAAGTGAGTCTAGCGGGACCCCACAATGAGCAGTTCTTC
TRBJ1-1	TRBV7-2	NA	TRBD1	CASSVGQGNTEAFF	TGTGCCAGCAGCGTAGGACAGGGCAACACTGAAGCTTTCTTT
TRBJ2-2	TRBV18	NA	TRBD1	CASSLKGAQDTGELFF	TGTGCCAGCTCACTTAAGGGGGCTCAGGACACCGGGGAGCTGTTTTTT
TRBJ1-2	TRBV9	NA	NA	CASSVGQTPGNGYTF	TGTGCCAGCAGCGTAGGACAGACTCCTGGGAACGGCTACACCTTC